This T cell receptor (beta chain) was found in a study of shared clonotypes between healthy human individuals. Across the whole study: The plates for each donor numbered three CD4 naive, three CD4 memory, two CD8 naive and one CD8 memory.

At a deep level, the assay was run. Measured with immunoSEQ multiplex PCR; TCRdb has only the in-frame clones, and not every one. The profile shows 2 million to 2.5 million clones, approximately 94% of them singletons. Study outcomes and limitations: Compared with memory subsets, naive subsets generally had larger estimated richness.

Points on this clone: The target antigen is unknown.

Looked up from germline, CDR1 is SEHNR and CDR2 is FQNEAQ (reference sequence). The CDR3 length is 17 residues. J lost 3 bases, V lost 3 bases, and 9 bases had no gene match. CD4+ cells underwent separation, giving CD45RA+ naive and CD45RA-negative memory subsets. The sample taken for sequencing was naive CD4+ T cells sorted from blood. Subset noted: CD45RA+ positively selected. The V gene is TRBV7-9, the J gene TRBJ1-4; the match to TRBD1 covers 8 bases. The receptor's source is a man in his late teens or twenties in good health. DNA of the CDR3: TGTGCCAGCAGCTTCGGGACAGGCCTACTACCTAATGAAAAACTGTTTTTT. Protein product: CASSFGTGLLPNEKLFF.